These T cell receptor beta chains were read from a single sample in a study of cytomegalovirus exposure and HLA in healthy donors. Profiled with immunoSEQ multiplex PCR; TCRdb holds only in-frame clones, not every one. The data hold more than 85,000 clones, with approximately 82% observed a single time. Sequencing was carried out using PBMCs. These receptors were collected from a man aged 25 to 40 in good health and CMV-seropositive. The CDR3 runs from the conserved cysteine through the conserved F or W. The D gene is left open where the match is weak. Only part of the rows carry a size: once, few, many, or a class if the clone is expanded.

TRBD2	-	TRBV6-1	TRBJ2-1	CASSGGAGGYNEQFF	TGTGCCAGCAGTGGAGGAGCGGGGGGGTATAATGAGCAGTTCTTC
-	-	TRBV5-6	TRBJ2-5	CASSLVEGTETQYF	TGTGCCAGCAGCTTGGTGGAGGGGACAGAGACCCAGTACTTC
TRBD1	-	TRBV7-8	TRBJ1-3	CASSLGTGVGNTIYF	TGTGCCAGCAGCTTAGGTACAGGGGTCGGAAACACCATATATTTT
TRBD1	-	TRBV10-3	TRBJ1-3	CAISDAIRDRTGNTIYF	TGTGCCATCAGTGATGCGATCCGGGACAGGACTGGAAACACCATATATTTT
-	-	TRBV19	TRBJ1-5	CASSMGRDRRSNQPQHF	TGTGCCAGTAGTATGGGCAGGGATCGAAGAAGCAATCAGCCCCAGCATTTT
TRBD2	-	TRBV27	TRBJ2-1	CASSFRGGNNEQFF	TGTGCCAGCAGTTTCCGGGGGGGAAACAATGAGCAGTTCTTC
-	-	TRBV6-5	TRBJ1-6	CASSYSMRFYNSPLHF	TGTGCCAGCAGTTACTCGATGAGGTTCTATAATTCACCCCTCCACTTT
TRBD2	-	TRBV2	TRBJ2-3	CATLGPAGGPTNTQYF	TGTGCCACCCTGGGACCAGCGGGGGGGCCTACGAATACGCAGTATTTT
-	-	TRBV25-1	TRBJ1-5	CASSGEYSNQPQHF	TGTGCCAGCAGTGGCGAATATAGCAATCAGCCCCAGCATTTT
-	-	TRBV2	TRBJ2-5	CASSYADQETQYF	TGTGCCAGCTCCTACGCGGACCAAGAGACCCAGTACTTC
TRBD2	-	TRBV7-8	TRBJ2-1	CASSAKGLAGGPRFF	TGTGCCAGCAGCGCAAAGGGACTAGCGGGGGGGCCGAGGTTCTTC
-	few	TRBV7-9	TRBJ1-2	CASSREERGYTF	TGTGCCAGCAGCAGGGAGGAACGCGGCTACACCTTC
TRBD1	-	TRBV15	TRBJ1-1	CATSRDSRRQGDTEAFF	TGTGCCACCAGCAGAGATAGTAGGAGACAGGGAGACACTGAAGCTTTCTTT
-	-	TRBV7-8	TRBJ2-7	CASSGLAYEQYF	TGTGCCAGCAGCGGACTGGCTTACGAGCAGTACTTC
TRBD1	-	TRBV5-4	TRBJ2-7	CASSRGQLEQYF	TGTGCCAGCAGCCGGGGACAGCTCGAGCAGTACTTC
TRBD1	-	TRBV29-1	TRBJ2-4	CSAGTGSVVYQYF	TGCAGCGCCGGGACAGGCTCTGTCGTTTATCAGTACTTC
-	-	TRBV4-1	TRBJ1-1	CASSQGGVGTEAFF	TGCGCCAGCAGCCAAGGGGGAGTGGGGACTGAAGCTTTCTTT
-	-	TRBV19	TRBJ2-1	CASSIQGGSYNEQFF	TGTGCCAGTAGTATACAGGGCGGTTCCTACAATGAGCAGTTCTTC
-	-	TRBV6-5	TRBJ2-7	CASKKSGSEQYF	TGTGCCAGCAAAAAATCAGGTTCCGAGCAGTACTTC
-	-	TRBV7-8	TRBJ2-2	CASSDRQYTGELFF	TGTGCCAGCAGCGACCGACAGTACACCGGGGAGCTGTTTTTT
TRBD2	-	TRBV7-2	TRBJ2-7	CASSLPGAGLEQYF	TGTGCCAGCAGCCTCCCCGGAGCGGGGCTAGAGCAGTACTTC
-	-	TRBV6-1	TRBJ1-2	CATLDGYTF	TGTGCCACCCTAGATGGCTACACCTTC
-	-	TRBV18	TRBJ2-5	CASSPTTHLGETQYF	TGTGCCAGCTCACCCACGACACACCTTGGGGAGACCCAGTACTTC
TRBD1	-	TRBV30	TRBJ2-1	CAWDRGGNEQFF	TGTGCCTGGGACAGGGGTGGCAATGAGCAGTTCTTC
-	-	TRBV28	TRBJ1-3	CASSPSGSGNTIYF	TGTGCCAGCAGCCCAAGCGGCTCTGGAAACACCATATATTTT
TRBD1	-	TRBV7-2	TRBJ2-1	CASSLDTGVNEQFF	TGTGCCAGCAGCTTAGATACAGGGGTCAATGAGCAGTTCTTC
-	-	TRBV5-4	TRBJ2-7	CASSLDAGSYEQYF	TGTGCCAGCAGCTTGGACGCAGGCTCCTACGAGCAGTACTTC
TRBD2	once	TRBV7-9	TRBJ2-3	CASSPSGAGGPYF	TGTGCCAGCAGCCCTTCGGGGGCGGGGGGGCCGTATTTT
-	few	TRBV6-6	TRBJ2-7	CASSSRGSRSYEQYF	TGTGCCAGCAGTTCCCGAGGGAGCAGATCCTACGAGCAGTACTTC
-	-	TRBV30	TRBJ1-1	CAWSSMNTEAFF	TGTGCCTGGAGTAGCATGAACACTGAAGCTTTCTTT
TRBD2	once	TRBV4-3	TRBJ2-1	CASSQGTSGGRNEQFF	TGCGCCAGCAGCCAAGGGACTAGCGGGGGTCGCAATGAGCAGTTCTTC
TRBD2	-	TRBV28	TRBJ2-1	CASSFSGLAGDEQFF	TGTGCCAGCAGTTTTTCGGGACTAGCGGGGGATGAGCAGTTCTTC
TRBD2	once	TRBV27	TRBJ2-5	CASSLWGGGQETQYF	TGTGCCAGCAGTTTATGGGGCGGGGGCCAAGAGACCCAGTACTTC
TRBD2	-	TRBV30	TRBJ2-7	CAWSESGGTYEQYF	TGTGCCTGGAGTGAGAGCGGGGGGACCTACGAGCAGTACTTC
TRBD1	-	TRBV4-1	TRBJ1-1	CASSPQTGGSGDTEAFF	TGCGCCAGCAGCCCCCAGACAGGGGGCTCCGGGGACACTGAAGCTTTCTTT
TRBD1	-	TRBV28	TRBJ1-1	CASSSSSGQGARNTEAFF	TGTGCCAGCAGTTCCTCCTCCGGACAGGGGGCTCGGAACACTGAAGCTTTCTTT
-	-	TRBV6-6	TRBJ2-7	CASTLGGSGEQYF	TGTGCCAGCACCCTGGGGGGAAGCGGCGAGCAGTACTTC
TRBD1	-	TRBV28	TRBJ1-2	CASSLMRGQGYTF	TGTGCCAGCAGTTTAATGAGGGGGCAGGGCTACACCTTC
-	-	TRBV19	TRBJ1-2	CASKDGGQNYGYTF	TGTGCCAGTAAAGACGGAGGTCAGAACTATGGCTACACCTTC
TRBD1	-	TRBV5-1	TRBJ2-4	CASMRQGGHIQYF	TGCGCCAGCATGAGACAGGGGGGACACATTCAGTACTTC
-	few	TRBV9	TRBJ1-1	CASSTSGDFSEAFF	TGTGCCAGCAGCACCTCAGGGGATTTTAGTGAAGCTTTCTTT
-	-	TRBV11-2	TRBJ2-3	CASSQDLRGTQYF	TGTGCCAGCAGCCAAGACCTTCGAGGTACGCAGTATTTT
-	-	TRBV30	TRBJ1-2	CAWGLGGGHGYTF	TGTGCCTGGGGACTTGGGGGAGGTCATGGCTACACCTTC
-	few	TRBV29-1	TRBJ2-5	CSVGQETQYF	TGCAGCGTTGGGCAGGAGACCCAGTACTTC
-	-	TRBV4-1	TRBJ1-2	CASSQAKESYGYTF	TGCGCCAGCAGCCAAGCCAAGGAGAGTTATGGCTACACCTTC
-	-	TRBV5-6	TRBJ2-5	CASSLVAGVAETQYF	TGTGCCAGCAGCTTGGTTGCAGGGGTGGCAGAGACCCAGTACTTC
-	-	TRBV7-8	TRBJ2-3	CACRAGSTDTQYF	TGTGCCTGCCGGGCGGGGTCCACAGATACGCAGTATTTT
TRBD2	-	TRBV7-6	TRBJ2-5	CASSLAGGETQYF	TGTGCCAGCAGCTTAGCGGGGGGGGAGACCCAGTACTTC
TRBD1	-	TRBV28	TRBJ1-2	CASSHRTGTILSNYGYTF	TGTGCCAGCAGTCATCGGACAGGGACTATCCTCAGTAACTATGGCTACACCTTC
TRBD1	-	TRBV30	TRBJ1-4	CAWSGSIQGPFNEKLFF	TGTGCCTGGAGTGGGTCAATACAGGGGCCCTTTAATGAAAAACTGTTTTTT
-	-	TRBV4-3	TRBJ1-2	CASSQGMGLNYGYTF	TGCGCCAGCAGCCAAGGGATGGGACTTAACTATGGCTACACCTTC
TRBD2	-	TRBV13	TRBJ2-7	CASSLGSAGEQYEQYF	TGTGCCAGCAGCTTAGGCTCAGCGGGGGAGCAGTACGAGCAGTACTTC